Below, 4 T cell receptor beta chains from the same sample are listed, as sequenced in a study of T cell responses to AZD1222 COVID-19 vaccine. Sequencing used immunoSEQ multiplex PCR; TCRdb keeps in-frame clones, though not all of them. The data contain approximately 200,000 clones, 94% of them singletons. This material consisted of peripheral blood, taken on day 0 of AZD1222 vaccination. These TCRs come from an adult in good health.

V usage is TRBV15 and J usage is TRBJ1-1; possibly TRBD1 for D (5 bases). The V gene lost 0 bases and the J gene lost 3 bases, with 11 bases spanning the gap. From germline, CDR1 is LNHNV and CDR2 YYDKDF (reference sequence). The CDR3 runs to 15 residues. The CDR3 is CATSRDDSRYTEAFF. CDR3 coding DNA: TGTGCCACCAGCAGAGATGACAGTAGGTACACTGAAGCTTTCTTT.

This chain joins TRBV14 and TRBJ2-3, with TRBD2 matching 9 bases. Germline V CDR1 and CDR2: SGHDN, FVKESK. CDR3 length: 19 residues. Trimming cost V 3 bases and J 0 bases; bases outside gene matches: 13. CDR3: CASSQVGPGLAKSTDTQYF. The CDR3 nucleotides read TGTGCCAGCAGCCAGGTGGGACCGGGACTAGCAAAGAGCACAGATACGCAGTATTTT.

The J gene is TRBJ1-4, the V gene TRBV5-5; D is perhaps TRBD1 (6 bases). CDR3 length: 17 amino acids. Germline-derived CDR1 and CDR2 are SGHKS and YYEKEE (reference sequence). With 0 bases removed from V and 4 bases from J, the gap between germline ends came to 16 bases. The CDR3 reads CASSLDGGQSNNEKLFF. DNA of the CDR3: TGTGCCAGCAGCTTGGACGGTGGACAGTCCAATAATGAAAAACTGTTTTTT.

The gene calls are TRBV2 and TRBJ1-2; TRBD1 might be the D (5 bases). This CDR3 region has 14 residues. CDR1 is SNHLY, CDR2 FYNNEI, per germline. The V and J ends lost 8 bases and 5 bases respectively, with 18 bases between them. CDR3 loop: CASGEDRGWYGYTF. The CDR3 DNA follows: TGTGCCAGCGGGGAGGATCGGGGGTGGTATGGCTACACCTTC.